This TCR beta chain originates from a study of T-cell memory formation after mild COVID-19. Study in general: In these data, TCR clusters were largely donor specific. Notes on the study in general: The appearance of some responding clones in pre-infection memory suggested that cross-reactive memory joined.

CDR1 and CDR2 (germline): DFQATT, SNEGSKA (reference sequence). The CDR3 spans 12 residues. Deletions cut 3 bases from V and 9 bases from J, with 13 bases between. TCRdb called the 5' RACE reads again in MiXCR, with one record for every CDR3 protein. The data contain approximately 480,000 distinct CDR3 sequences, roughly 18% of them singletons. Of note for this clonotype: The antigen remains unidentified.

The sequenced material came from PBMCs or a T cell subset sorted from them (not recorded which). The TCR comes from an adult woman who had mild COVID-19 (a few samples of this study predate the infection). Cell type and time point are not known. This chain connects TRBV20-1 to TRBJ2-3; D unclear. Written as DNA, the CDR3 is TGCAGTGCTAGGGTCCGGGCTGGGACGCAGTATTTT. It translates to CSARVRAGTQYF.